This entry concerns a single TCR beta chain. The V end lost 6 bases, the J end lost 1 base, and 7 bases lay between the germline ends. Looked up from germline, CDR1 is LNHDA and CDR2 is SQIVND (reference sequence). The CDR3 length is 14 residues. Every single patient, without exception, relapsed after autologous stem cell transplantation, and brentuximab vedotin exposure varied. This table comes from immunoSEQ multiplex PCR, and its TCRdb copy is limited to in-frame clones, with some not included. The sample yields roughly 25,000 clones, around two thirds seen once. This record belongs to a study of PD-1 blockade in classical Hodgkin lymphoma.

This sample comprised peripheral blood mononuclear cells (PBMCs), obtained before the second cycle of nivolumab. This receptor was obtained from a human donor with classical Hodgkin lymphoma. V and J are TRBV19 and TRBJ2-6; D is unclear. CDR3 nucleotides: TGTGCCAGTAGGGATCTATCTGGGGCCAACGTCCTGACTTTC. This gives the protein CASRDLSGANVLTF.